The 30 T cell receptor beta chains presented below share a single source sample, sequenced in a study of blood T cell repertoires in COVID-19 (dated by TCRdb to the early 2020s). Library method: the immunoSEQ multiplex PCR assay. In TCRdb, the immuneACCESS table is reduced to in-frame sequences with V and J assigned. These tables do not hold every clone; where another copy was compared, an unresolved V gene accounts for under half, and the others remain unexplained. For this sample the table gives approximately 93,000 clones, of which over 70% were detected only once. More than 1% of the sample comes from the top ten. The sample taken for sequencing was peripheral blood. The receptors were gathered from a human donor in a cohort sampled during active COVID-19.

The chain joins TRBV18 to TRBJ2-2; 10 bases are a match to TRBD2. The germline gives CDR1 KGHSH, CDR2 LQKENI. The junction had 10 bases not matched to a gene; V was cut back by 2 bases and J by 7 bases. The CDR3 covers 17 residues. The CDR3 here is CASSPYPAGGPVGELFF. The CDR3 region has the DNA TGTGCCAGCTCACCATATCCAGCGGGAGGGCCAGTCGGGGAGCTGTTTTTT. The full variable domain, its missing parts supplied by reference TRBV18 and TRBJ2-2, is NAGVMQNPRHLVRRRGQEARLRCSPMKGHSHVYWYRQLPEEGLKFMVYLQKENIIDESGMPKERFSAEFPKEGPSILRIQQVVRGDSAAYFCASSPYPAGGPVGELFFGEGSRLTVL.

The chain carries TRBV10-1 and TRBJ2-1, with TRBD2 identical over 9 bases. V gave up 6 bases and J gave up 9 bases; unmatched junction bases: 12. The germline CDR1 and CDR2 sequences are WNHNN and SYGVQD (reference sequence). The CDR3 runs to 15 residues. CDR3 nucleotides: TGCGCCAGCAGATCATTAGCGGGAGAGGTGACTGAGCAGTTCTTC. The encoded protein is CASRSLAGEVTEQFF.

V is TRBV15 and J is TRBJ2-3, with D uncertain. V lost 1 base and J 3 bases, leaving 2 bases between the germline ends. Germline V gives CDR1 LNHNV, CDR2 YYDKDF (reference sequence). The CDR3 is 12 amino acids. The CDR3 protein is CATSRATDTQYF. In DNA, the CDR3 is TGTGCCACCAGCAGAGCGACAGATACGCAGTATTTT.

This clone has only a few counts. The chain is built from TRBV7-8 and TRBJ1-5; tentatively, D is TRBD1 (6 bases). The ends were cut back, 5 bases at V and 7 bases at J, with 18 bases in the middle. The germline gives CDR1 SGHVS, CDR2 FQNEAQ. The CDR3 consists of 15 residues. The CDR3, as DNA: TGTGCCAGCAGCCGTAGTTGGACAGATGTCCAGCCCCAGCATTTT. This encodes CASSRSWTDVQPQHF.

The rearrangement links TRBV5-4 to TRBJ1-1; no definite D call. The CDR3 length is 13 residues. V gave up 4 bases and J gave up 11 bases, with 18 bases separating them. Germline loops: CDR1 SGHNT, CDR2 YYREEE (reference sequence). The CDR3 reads CASSTPAPGGAFF. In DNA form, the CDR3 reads TGTGCCAGCAGCACGCCCGCCCCGGGCGGGGCTTTCTTT.

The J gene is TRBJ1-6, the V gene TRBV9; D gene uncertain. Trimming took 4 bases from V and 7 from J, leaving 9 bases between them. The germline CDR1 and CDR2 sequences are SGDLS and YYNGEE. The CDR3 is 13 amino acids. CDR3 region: CASSPGGNSPLHF. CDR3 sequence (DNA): TGTGCCAGCAGCCCCGGAGGAAATTCACCCCTCCACTTT.

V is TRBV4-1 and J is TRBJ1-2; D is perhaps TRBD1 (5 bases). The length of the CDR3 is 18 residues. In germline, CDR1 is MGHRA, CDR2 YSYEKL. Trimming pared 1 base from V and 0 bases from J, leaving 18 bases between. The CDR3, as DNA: TGCGCCAGCAGCCAAGTAGGTCAGGGTTTTACAGCTAACTATGGCTACACCTTC. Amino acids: CASSQVGQGFTANYGYTF.

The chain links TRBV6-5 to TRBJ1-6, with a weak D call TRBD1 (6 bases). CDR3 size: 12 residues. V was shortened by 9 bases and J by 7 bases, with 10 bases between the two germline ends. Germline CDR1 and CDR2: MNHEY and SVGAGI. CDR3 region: CASHRGNSPLHF. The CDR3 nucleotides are TGTGCCAGTCATAGGGGGAATTCACCCCTCCACTTT.

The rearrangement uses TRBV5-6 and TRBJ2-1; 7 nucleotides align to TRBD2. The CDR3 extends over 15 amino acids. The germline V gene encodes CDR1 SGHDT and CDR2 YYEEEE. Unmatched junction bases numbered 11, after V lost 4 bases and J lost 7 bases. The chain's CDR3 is CASSPFGGNSNEQFF. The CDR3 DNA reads TGTGCCAGCAGCCCGTTCGGGGGGAATAGTAATGAGCAGTTCTTC. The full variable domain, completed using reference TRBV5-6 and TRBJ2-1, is DAGVTQSPTHLIKTRGQQVTLRCSPKSGHDTVSWYQQALGQGPQFIFQYYEEEERQRGNFPDRFSGHQFPNYSSELNVNALLLGDSALYLCASSPFGGNSNEQFFGPGTRLTVL.

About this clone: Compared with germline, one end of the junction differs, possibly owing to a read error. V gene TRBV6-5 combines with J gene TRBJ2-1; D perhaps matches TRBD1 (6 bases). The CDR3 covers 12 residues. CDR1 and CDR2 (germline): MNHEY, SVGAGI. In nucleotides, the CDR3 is TGTGCCAGCAGTTCCAGGGGCAATGAGCAGCTCTTC. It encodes CASSSRGNEQLF.

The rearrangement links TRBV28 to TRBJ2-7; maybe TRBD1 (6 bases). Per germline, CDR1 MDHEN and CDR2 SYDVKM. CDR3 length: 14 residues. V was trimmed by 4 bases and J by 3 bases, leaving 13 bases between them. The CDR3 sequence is CASSSHGTFYEQYF. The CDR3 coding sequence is TGTGCCAGCAGTTCCCACGGGACATTCTACGAGCAGTACTTC.

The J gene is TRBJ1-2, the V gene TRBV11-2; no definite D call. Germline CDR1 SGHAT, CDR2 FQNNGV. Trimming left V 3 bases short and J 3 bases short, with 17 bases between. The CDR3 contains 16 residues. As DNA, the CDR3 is TGTGCCAGCAGCTTTATGAGAGGGATCCCGGACTATGGCTACACCTTC. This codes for CASSFMRGIPDYGYTF.

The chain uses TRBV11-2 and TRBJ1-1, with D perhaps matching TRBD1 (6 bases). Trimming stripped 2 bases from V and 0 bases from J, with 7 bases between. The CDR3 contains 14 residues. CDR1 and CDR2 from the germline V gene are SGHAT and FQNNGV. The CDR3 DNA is TGTGCCAGCAGCTTACAGGGGATGAACACTGAAGCTTTCTTT. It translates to CASSLQGMNTEAFF.

DNA of the CDR3: TGCGCCAGCAGCTTGGCGGGGGACGAGCAGTACTTC. Amino acids: CASSLAGDEQYF. This chain uses TRBV5-1 with TRBJ2-7; a weak D match, TRBD2 (6 bases). The CDR3 runs to 12 residues. Per the germline V gene, CDR1 is SGHRS and CDR2 is YFSETQ. V gave up 0 bases and J gave up 5 bases, with 6 bases separating them.

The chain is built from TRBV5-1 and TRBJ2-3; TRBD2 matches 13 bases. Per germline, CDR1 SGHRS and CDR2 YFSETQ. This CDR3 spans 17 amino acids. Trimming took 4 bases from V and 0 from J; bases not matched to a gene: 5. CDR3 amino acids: CASSLGTSGASTDTQYF. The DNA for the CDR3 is TGCGCCAGCAGCCTCGGGACTAGCGGGGCGAGCACAGATACGCAGTATTTT.

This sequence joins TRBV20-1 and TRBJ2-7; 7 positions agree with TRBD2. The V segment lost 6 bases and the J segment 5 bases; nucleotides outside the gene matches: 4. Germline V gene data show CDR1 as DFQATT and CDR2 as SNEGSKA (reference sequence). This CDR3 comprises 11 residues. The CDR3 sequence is CSALAGDEQYF. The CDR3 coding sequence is TGCAGTGCCCTTGCGGGGGACGAGCAGTACTTC.

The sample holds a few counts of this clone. CDR3 residues: CASSLALGPSTLGADTQYF. CDR3 bases: TGTGCCAGCAGCTTAGCGCTAGGTCCGTCTACCCTCGGGGCAGATACGCAGTATTTT. The chain combines TRBV7-6 with TRBJ2-3; D possibly corresponds to TRBD2 (5 bases). Germline V gene data show CDR1 as SGHVS and CDR2 as FNYEAQ. V shed 0 bases and J shed 4 bases, with 23 bases lying between them. CDR3 length: 19 residues.

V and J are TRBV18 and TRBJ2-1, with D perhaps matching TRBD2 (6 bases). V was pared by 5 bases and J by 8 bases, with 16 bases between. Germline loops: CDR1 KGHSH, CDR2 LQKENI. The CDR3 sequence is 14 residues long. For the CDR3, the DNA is TGTGCCAGCTCATCCAGGGAGGAGAGCCATGAGCAGTTCTTC. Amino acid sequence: CASSSREESHEQFF.

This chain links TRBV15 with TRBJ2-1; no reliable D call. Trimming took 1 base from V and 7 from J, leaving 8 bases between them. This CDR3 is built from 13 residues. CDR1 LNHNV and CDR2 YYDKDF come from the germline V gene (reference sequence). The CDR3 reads CATSRVPSNEQFF. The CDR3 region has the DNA TGTGCCACCAGCAGAGTCCCGTCGAATGAGCAGTTCTTC.

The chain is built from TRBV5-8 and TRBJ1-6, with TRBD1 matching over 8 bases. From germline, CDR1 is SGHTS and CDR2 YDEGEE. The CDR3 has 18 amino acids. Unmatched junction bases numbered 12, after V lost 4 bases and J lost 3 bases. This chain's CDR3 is CASSASQGARGYNSPLHF. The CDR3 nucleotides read TGTGCCAGCAGCGCAAGCCAGGGGGCGCGAGGCTATAATTCACCCCTCCACTTT.

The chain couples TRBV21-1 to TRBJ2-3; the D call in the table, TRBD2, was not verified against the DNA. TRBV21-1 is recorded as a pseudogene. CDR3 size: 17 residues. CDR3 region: CASSKGKNSGGTDTQYF. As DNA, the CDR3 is TGTGCCAGCAGCAAAGGAAAAAATTCGGGGGGCACAGATACGCAGTATTTT.

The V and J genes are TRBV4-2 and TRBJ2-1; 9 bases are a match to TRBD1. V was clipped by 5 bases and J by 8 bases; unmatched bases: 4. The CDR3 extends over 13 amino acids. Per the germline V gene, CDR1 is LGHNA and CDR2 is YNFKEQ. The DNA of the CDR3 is TGTGCCAGCAGCGTACAGGGGGCGGATGAGCAGTTCTTC. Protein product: CASSVQGADEQFF.

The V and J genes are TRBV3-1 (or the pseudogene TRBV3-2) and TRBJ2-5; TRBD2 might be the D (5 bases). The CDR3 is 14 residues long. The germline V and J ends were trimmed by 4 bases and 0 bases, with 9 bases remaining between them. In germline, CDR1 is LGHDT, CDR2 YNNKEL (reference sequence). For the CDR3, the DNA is TGTGCCAGCAGCCCTGGACTTAACCAAGAGACCCAGTACTTC. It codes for CASSPGLNQETQYF.

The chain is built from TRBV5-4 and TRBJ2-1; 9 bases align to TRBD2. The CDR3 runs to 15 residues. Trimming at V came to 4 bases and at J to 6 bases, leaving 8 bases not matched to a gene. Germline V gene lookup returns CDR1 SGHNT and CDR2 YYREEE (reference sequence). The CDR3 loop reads CASSPGGREGNEQFF. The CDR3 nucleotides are TGTGCCAGCAGCCCCGGGGGGCGGGAGGGCAATGAGCAGTTCTTC.

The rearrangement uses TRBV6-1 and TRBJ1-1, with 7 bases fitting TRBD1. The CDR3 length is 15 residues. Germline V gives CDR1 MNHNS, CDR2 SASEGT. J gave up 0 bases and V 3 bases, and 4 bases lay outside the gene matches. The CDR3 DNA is TGTGCCAGCAGTGATCAGGGGGGTATGAACACTGAAGCTTTCTTT. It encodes CASSDQGGMNTEAFF.

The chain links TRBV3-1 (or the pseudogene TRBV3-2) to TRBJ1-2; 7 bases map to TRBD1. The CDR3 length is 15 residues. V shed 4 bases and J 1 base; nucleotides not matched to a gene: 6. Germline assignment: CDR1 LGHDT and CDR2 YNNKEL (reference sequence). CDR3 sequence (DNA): TGTGCCAGCAGCCCCTGGCAGGGGGTTAACTATGGCTACACCTTC. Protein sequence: CASSPWQGVNYGYTF.

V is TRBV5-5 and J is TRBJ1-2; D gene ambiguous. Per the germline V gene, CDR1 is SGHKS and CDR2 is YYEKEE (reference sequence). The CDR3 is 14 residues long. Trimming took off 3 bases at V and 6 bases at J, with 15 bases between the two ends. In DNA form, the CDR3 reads TGTGCCAGCAGCTCTCGGTGGAGTGGTGATGGCTACACCTTC. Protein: CASSSRWSGDGYTF.

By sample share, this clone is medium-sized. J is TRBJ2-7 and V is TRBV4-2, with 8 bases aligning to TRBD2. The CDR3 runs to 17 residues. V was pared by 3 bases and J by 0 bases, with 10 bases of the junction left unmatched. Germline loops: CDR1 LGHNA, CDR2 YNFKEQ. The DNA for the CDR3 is TGTGCCAGCAGCCACATAGGAACTAGCGGAAGCTCCTACGAGCAGTACTTC. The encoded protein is CASSHIGTSGSSYEQYF.

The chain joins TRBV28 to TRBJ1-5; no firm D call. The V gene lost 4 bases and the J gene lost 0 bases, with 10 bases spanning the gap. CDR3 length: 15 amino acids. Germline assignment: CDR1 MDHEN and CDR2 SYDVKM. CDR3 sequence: CASSSENYSNQPQHF. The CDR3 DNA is TGTGCCAGCAGTTCGGAGAATTATAGCAATCAGCCCCAGCATTTT.

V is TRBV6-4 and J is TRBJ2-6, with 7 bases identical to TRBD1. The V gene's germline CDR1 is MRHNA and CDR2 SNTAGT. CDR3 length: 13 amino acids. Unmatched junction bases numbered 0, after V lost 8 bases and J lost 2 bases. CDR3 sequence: CASGQAGANVLTF. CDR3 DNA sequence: TGTGCCAGCGGACAGGCTGGGGCCAACGTCCTGACTTTC.